The entry below gives a single T cell receptor (beta chain) sequence along with its context. Its antigen is unknown. Germline CDR1 MNHNS, CDR2 SASEGT. The CDR3 totals 14 residues. Trimming took off 8 bases at V and 0 bases at J, with 11 bases between the two ends. Method: immunoSEQ multiplex PCR; TCRdb's copy keeps in-frame clones and lacks some. There are tens of thousands of clones in the sample; under 90% occur only once, and more than 5.5% lies in the top ten. The time point was: week 11, during vaccination. In the vaccine, a single dose held 300 ug of the mutant IDH1 20-mer peptide, along with topical imiquimod. This specimen belongs to a study of a mutant IDH1 vaccine in newly diagnosed glioma. Study summary: The first vaccination came 4-6 weeks after radiotherapy alone, or with temozolomide cycles. Patients under treatment included approximately 62% males and around 38% females and had a mean age of approximately 40 years.

Findings and limits, study-wide: Most patients, approximately 92%, showed vaccine-induced immune responses.

The sequences come from PBMCs, collected from a glioma patient whose treatment included an IDH1 peptide vaccine. The TCR originated in a man in his fifties with glioma. The gene calls are TRBV6-1 and TRBJ1-5, with D possibly TRBD1 on 6 matching bases. The CDR3 DNA sequence: TGTGCCAGCGAGACAGGATATAGCAATCAGCCCCAGCATTTT. Translated, it gives CASETGYSNQPQHF.